This section outlines one T cell receptor (beta chain) sequence together with its context. These data are taken from a study of T cells after yellow fever vaccination. TCRdb analysed the 5' RACE reads with MiXCR anew, one entry per CDR3 protein. This table has around 53,000 distinct CDR3 sequences, about 6.6% appearing once. The sample in question was CD8+ T cells not binding an NS4B(214-222) dextramer, sorted from PBMCs, obtained 35 to 50 days after the first yellow fever vaccination. The clonotype originates from a man in his late teens or twenties who received the YFV17D yellow fever vaccine.

The CDR3 sequence is CATTDRYYEQYF. In nucleotides, the CDR3 is TGTGCCACTACCGACAGGTACTACGAGCAGTACTTC. This chain uses TRBV7-2 with TRBJ2-7; TRBD1 might be the D (6 bases). Germline-derived CDR1 and CDR2 are SGHTA and FQGNSA. This CDR3 spans 12 amino acids. V lost 10 bases, J lost 3 bases, and 13 bases lay in between.